Reported below is one TCR beta chain. Its antigen remains undetermined. No quality values exist for individual bases; no much larger clone is one base distant. The CDR3 has 14 amino acids, counting the end cysteine and phenylalanine. Just CDR3 DNA is preserved here, 42 bases in frame from base 1. V was cut back by 3 bases and J by 1 base, leaving a gap of 7 bases between them. CDR1 and CDR2 are drawn from the germline V gene: SGDLS, YYNGEE. The sample belongs to a study of shared clonotypes between healthy human individuals (dated by TCRdb to 2020 to 2022). Looking at the study overall: A couple of women and a few men aged 18 to 49 years were included in the cohort. Libraries were prepared and TCR repertoires were sequenced by different laboratories using diverse techniques, in order to increase sequencing depth and limit assay-specific biases. Blood TCR repertoires of roughly 5 healthy adults were deeply sequenced to estimate repertoire size and the extent of clonotype sharing between individuals. Leukapheresis yielded between about 0.85 and 10 billion PBMCs per donor. For each donor, three plates each were used for CD4 naive and CD4 memory, two plates were used for CD8 naive, and one plate was used for CD8 memory.

The study at large found these results: Compared with non-shared clonotypes, clonotypes shared by all four sorted-subset donors had higher generation probabilities. When several donors were compared, the shared fraction of clonotypes was about 5.2% for naive CD4, less than 4% for naive CD8, 2.3% for memory CD4, and roughly 0.43% for memory CD8. Rarefaction of sorted-subset datasets indicated incomplete sequencing despite the large sequencing depth. Pairwise subsampling indicated that sequencing depth was expected to affect the degree of clonotype sharing among donors. Sampling was restricted to blood, and TCR repertoires in tissue are likely to differ from TCR repertoires in blood. Naive subsets generally had larger estimated clonotype richness than memory subsets. Because the study included only a small number of donors, the genetic and exposure-history diversity represented was limited.

Using the deep immunoSEQ assay, multiplex PCR amplified TCR CDR3 regions from genomic DNA. Extracted genomic DNA from each cell subset was spread evenly across all wells of several immunoSEQ 96-well plates, with each plate serving as a replicate. For sorted subsets, 150 to 200 ng genomic DNA, equal to 30,000 to 35,000 T cell genomes, was loaded into each replicate PCR. Purified libraries were quantified with a Qubit 3.0 fluorometer, sized on a Bioanalyzer 2100, and re-quantified with the KAPA Library Quantification kit. Every immunoSEQ 96-well plate was sequenced on a dedicated single-read 150-cycle Illumina NextSeq 550 flow cell. As for how the authors treated the data: Because the immunoSEQ output included only junctional sequences and no quality scores, the filtering could not be the same as the filtering used for full-length reads. To assign V/J genes and CDR3, sequences were annotated using PyIR, a Python wrapper for IgBLAST v1.9, with IMGT germline references. Any read was removed if the V/J assignment was weak (E-value above 1e-6), the CDR3 was missing, or the read contained stop codons, out-of-frame junctions, or ambiguous translated residues. A V3J clonotype was defined by an identical inferred V gene, J gene, and CDR3 amino acid sequence. Percentage overlap between repertoires was calculated by dividing the number of shared unique clonotypes by the size of the smaller repertoire. Three approaches were used to assess repertoire richness: RTK rarefaction, the Chao1 estimator, and Recon v2.1 estimates of unobserved clonotypes. OLGA was used to compute generation probabilities for all TCRbeta clonotypes that the gDNA method yielded from a handful of donors. As stored in TCRdb, this immuneACCESS dataset retains in-frame rearrangements with V and J assigned. A fraction of the clones does not appear; measured against another copy, unresolved V genes explain less than half of the discrepancy, and the remainder lacks a known reason. V, J and clone size were drawn from that table, and D and trimming were deduced from the DNA. The sample table lists over a million clones, roughly 96% of them with a count of one. The ten most abundant clones make up more than 0.9% of the sample.

The donors were healthy, HIV-negative adults with no recently reported acute infections or vaccinations. Every donor was a Caucasian adult residing in Nashville, Tennessee, USA. CD4+ T cells were enriched through magnetic negative selection, after which naive cells were positively selected on CD45RA and the remaining negative fraction served as the memory subset. Blood was collected by leukapheresis, and PBMCs were isolated by Ficoll-Histopaque density gradient centrifugation and then cryopreserved in liquid nitrogen vapor phase. Purity and quantity of every magnetically sorted T cell population were checked by analytical flow cytometry. Each sorted fraction had its genomic DNA isolated and then quantified by UV absorbance on a Nanodrop 2000c.

The clonotype originates from a man aged 25-45 years in good health. The rearranged segments are TRBV9 and TRBJ2-2; the D gene assignment is perhaps TRBD1 or TRBD2, with each matching 5 bases. The sequencing input was naive CD4+ T cells sorted from blood. The sample's cell subset or site, from its label and the paper: CD45RA+ positively selected. The nucleotides read TGTGCCAGCAGCGAGAGGGGGAACACCGGGGAGCTGTTTTTT. The encoded protein is CASSERGNTGELFF.